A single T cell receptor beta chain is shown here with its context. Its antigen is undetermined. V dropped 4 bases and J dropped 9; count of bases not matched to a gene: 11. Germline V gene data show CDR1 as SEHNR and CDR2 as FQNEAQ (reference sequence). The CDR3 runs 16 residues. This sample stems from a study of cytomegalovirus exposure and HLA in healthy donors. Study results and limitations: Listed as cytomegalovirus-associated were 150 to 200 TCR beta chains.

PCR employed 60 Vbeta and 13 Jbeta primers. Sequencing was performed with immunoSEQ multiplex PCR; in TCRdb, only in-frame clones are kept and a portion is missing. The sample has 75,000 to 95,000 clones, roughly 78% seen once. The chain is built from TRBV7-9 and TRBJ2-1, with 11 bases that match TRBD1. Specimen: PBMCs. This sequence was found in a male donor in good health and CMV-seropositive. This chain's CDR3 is CASSSPRDRGMGEQFF. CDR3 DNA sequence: TGTGCCAGCAGCTCCCCCCGGGACAGGGGGATGGGTGAGCAGTTCTTC.